The clone carrying this T cell receptor (beta chain) was observed many times. Then a second PCR, running about 6 to 12 cycles, was carried out with a sample-barcoded 5' primer and a J-beta primer mix. Using its own MiXCR run on the 5' RACE reads, TCRdb lists one record per CDR3 protein. The sample lists some 1.4 million distinct CDR3 sequences, around 39% occurring once. The data were obtained in a study of blood T cells in healthy people across ages. Trimming removed 3 bases at V and 0 bases at J, with 16 bases between. Germline V gene sequence: CDR1 DFQATT, CDR2 SNEGSKA (reference sequence). This CDR3 spans 16 amino acids.

Source material: blood. The gene calls are TRBV20-1 and TRBJ2-3; the D is unclear. This TCR came from a woman under 30 in good health. This CDR3 is CSARSSPPFSTDTQYF. CDR3 sequence (DNA): TGCAGTGCTAGGTCATCTCCGCCCTTTAGCACAGATACGCAGTATTTT.